Listed here are 23 T cell receptor beta chains from one sample, sequenced in a study of cytomegalovirus exposure and HLA in healthy donors. 13 Jbeta primers and 60 Vbeta primers were used for the PCR. Generated by immunoSEQ multiplex PCR, the TCRdb table keeps only in-frame clones and is missing some. Of about 63,000 clones listed, approximately 71% are singletons. What was sequenced was PBMCs. These receptors came from a man aged 45-60 years in good health and CMV-seronegative.

This chain uses TRBV18 with TRBJ1-2, with TRBD1 matching over 7 bases. Germline V gene lookup returns CDR1 KGHSH and CDR2 LQKENI. The CDR3 sequence is 12 residues long. The junction had 6 bases not matched to a gene; V was cut back by 6 bases and J by 8 bases. CDR3 region: CASSTDRQGYTF. In DNA, the CDR3 is TGTGCCAGCTCCACGGACAGGCAGGGCTACACCTTC.

Details on this clone: The sample holds other DNA sequences that translate to the same CDR3. This chain connects TRBV6-5 to TRBJ2-7; weak D call: TRBD2 (5 bases). The CDR3 covers 12 residues. Germline-derived CDR1 and CDR2 are MNHEY and SVGAGI. Trimming stripped 5 bases from V and 2 bases from J, with 7 bases between. In nucleotides, the CDR3 is TGTGCCAGCAGTCGGGGTCCCTACGAGCAGTACTTC. Its translation is CASSRGPYEQYF.

This rearrangement joins TRBV19 to TRBJ2-5; D not certain. Trimming took 3 bases from V and 6 from J, leaving 5 bases between them. The germline V gene has CDR1 LNHDA and CDR2 SQIVND (reference sequence). The CDR3 extends over 11 amino acids. The CDR3 loop is CASSMRKTQYF. The CDR3 nucleotides read TGTGCCAGTAGTATGCGGAAGACCCAGTACTTC.

The chain uses TRBV6-5 and TRBJ2-7; a weak D match, TRBD1 (5 bases). The CDR3 spans 13 residues. Deletions cut 6 bases from V and 7 bases from J, with 16 bases between. Germline V lookup: CDR1 MNHEY, CDR2 SVGAGI. CDR3 sequence (DNA): TGTGCCAGCAGGCAGGGTGGTTTGGGAGAGCAGTACTTC. It specifies CASRQGGLGEQYF.

The V gene is TRBV9, the J gene TRBJ2-1; 8 bases line up with TRBD1. The V gene end was trimmed by 3 bases and the J gene end by 4 bases; junction bases not matched to a gene: 6. Germline loops: CDR1 SGDLS, CDR2 YYNGEE. CDR3 size: 15 residues. CDR3 sequence reads: CASSAGQGLYNEQFF. DNA for the CDR3: TGTGCCAGCAGCGCCGGACAGGGCCTTTACAATGAGCAGTTCTTC.

The chain joins TRBV5-4 to TRBJ2-3; 10 nucleotides align to TRBD2. The CDR3 totals 18 residues. Per the germline V gene, CDR1 is SGHNT and CDR2 is YYREEE (reference sequence). The V gene end was trimmed by 6 bases and the J gene end by 7 bases; junction bases not matched to a gene: 20. CDR3 DNA sequence: TGTGCCAGCACCCGGGGGAGCGGGGGGGGTTCGGGTGGGTATACGCAGTATTTT. Its translation: CASTRGSGGGSGGYTQYF.

The chain employs TRBV11-2 and TRBJ1-6; 7 bases align to TRBD1. The CDR3 extends over 14 amino acids. The J segment lost 7 bases and the V segment lost 2 bases, leaving 2 bases of the junction unmatched. CDR1 is SGHAT and CDR2 is FQNNGV in the germline V gene. The CDR3 DNA is TGTGCCAGCAGCTTACAGGACAGGAATTCACCCCTCCACTTT. Amino acid sequence: CASSLQDRNSPLHF.

This rearrangement joins TRBV5-4 to TRBJ2-5; TRBD2 agrees at 15 bases. The CDR3 is 17 residues long. Per germline, CDR1 SGHNT and CDR2 YYREEE (reference sequence). The junction had 8 bases not matched to a gene; V was cut back by 4 bases and J by 4 bases. The CDR3 protein is CASSTGTSGGMRETQYF. For the CDR3, the DNA is TGTGCCAGCAGCACCGGGACTAGCGGGGGGATGCGAGAGACCCAGTACTTC.

This clone was counted between two and nine times. The V call is TRBV2, the J call TRBJ2-5; D possibly corresponds to TRBD1 (5 bases). The CDR3 runs to 16 residues. CDR1 is SNHLY, CDR2 FYNNEI, per germline. Trimming cost V 2 bases and J 5 bases, with 18 bases left between them. CDR3 sequence (DNA): TGTGCCAGCAGTGAATTTGTTGGCAGGGCCGTTGAGACCCAGTACTTC. It translates to CASSEFVGRAVETQYF.

This clone has only a few counts. The V and J genes are TRBV7-9 and TRBJ2-7; 8 bases map to TRBD1. The V and J ends lost 4 bases and 5 bases, in that order; junction bases with no gene match: 13. Germline V CDR1 and CDR2: SEHNR, FQNEAQ (reference sequence). The CDR3 length is 16 residues. Here the CDR3 reads CASSSYYGQGIHEQYF. Here the CDR3 DNA reads TGTGCCAGCAGCTCCTATTACGGACAGGGAATCCACGAGCAGTACTTC.

The V gene is TRBV9, the J gene TRBJ2-1, with D unresolved. The CDR3 runs 14 residues. V was clipped by 3 bases and J by 4 bases, with 11 bases between them. In germline, CDR1 is SGDLS, CDR2 YYNGEE. CDR3 in DNA: TGTGCCAGCAGCGGGGCTCCTGGGTACAATGAGCAGTTCTTC. Translated, it gives CASSGAPGYNEQFF.

This chain uses TRBV2 with TRBJ1-6; D not resolved. Germline V CDR1 and CDR2: SNHLY, FYNNEI. V was cut by 4 bases and J by 8 bases, with 3 bases left in between. The CDR3 is 11 amino acids. CDR3 loop: CASSGDSPLHF. CDR3 coding DNA: TGTGCCAGCAGTGGAGATTCACCCCTCCACTTT. Variable domain in full (rest from reference TRBV2 and TRBJ1-6): EPEVTQTPSHQVTQMGQEVILRCVPISNHLYFYWYRQILGQKVEFLVSFYNNEISEKSEIFDDQFSVERPDGSNFTLKIRSTKLEDSAMYFCASSGDSPLHFGNGTRLTVT.

The gene calls are TRBV13 and TRBJ1-3; D not certain. The germline V and J ends were trimmed by 0 bases and 4 bases, with 7 bases remaining between them. The CDR3 has 14 residues. CDR1 PRHDT and CDR2 FYEKMQ come from the germline V gene (reference sequence). In nucleotides, the CDR3 is TGTGCCAGCAGCTTAGGTATACGGGGAAACACCATATATTTT. Translating gives CASSLGIRGNTIYF.

This clone occurred a few times. J is TRBJ2-2 and V is TRBV9, with unresolved D. V gave up 0 bases and J gave up 4 bases, with 4 bases separating them. Looked up from germline, CDR1 is SGDLS and CDR2 is YYNGEE. This CDR3 comprises 13 residues. In nucleotides, the CDR3 is TGTGCCAGCAGCGTAGATCTCACCGGGGAGCTGTTTTTT. Translated, it gives CASSVDLTGELFF.

This chain connects TRBV29-1 to TRBJ2-2; D may be TRBD2 (5 bases). This CDR3 contains 15 residues. Between the trimmed V and J ends, which lost 6 bases and 5 bases, there was a span of 19 bases. CDR1 and CDR2 from the germline V gene are SQVTM and ANQGSEA. The CDR3: CSVRAVAGVTGELFF. The CDR3 DNA reads TGCAGCGTGAGAGCGGTAGCAGGCGTGACCGGGGAGCTGTTTTTT.

CDR3 loop: CASSRGHNTEAFF. Written as DNA, the CDR3 is TGTGCCAGCAGTAGAGGGCATAACACTGAAGCTTTCTTT. This chain uses TRBV27 with TRBJ1-1; D is ambiguous. The germline V and J ends were trimmed by 5 bases and 2 bases, with 9 bases remaining between them. From germline, CDR1 is MNHEY and CDR2 SMNVEV (reference sequence). The CDR3 spans 13 residues.

The V call is TRBV19, the J call TRBJ1-6, with 8 bases lining up with TRBD1. The CDR3 is 16 amino acids. The trim removed 2 bases at V and 9 bases at J, leaving 9 bases unmatched. CDR1 is LNHDA and CDR2 is SQIVND in the germline V gene (reference sequence). The CDR3 DNA follows: TGTGCCAGTAGTATATCTCAGGGGGCAATAGGTTCACCCCTCCACTTT. Residues: CASSISQGAIGSPLHF.

The rearrangement links TRBV6-5 to TRBJ1-2, with D possibly matching TRBD1 (6 bases). The CDR3 runs 14 residues. V was cut by 3 bases and J by 5 bases, with 13 bases left in between. Germline assignment: CDR1 MNHEY and CDR2 SVGAGI. CDR3 DNA: TGTGCCAGCAGTTATACCGGACAGTATTATGGCTACACCTTC. As protein: CASSYTGQYYGYTF.

The V call is TRBV7-9, the J call TRBJ1-2; D unresolved. The V gene lost 4 bases and the J gene lost 5 bases, with 14 bases spanning the gap. CDR3 length: 14 residues. Germline V CDR1 and CDR2: SEHNR, FQNEAQ (reference sequence). CDR3: CASSSPEGRYGYTF. Written as DNA, the CDR3 is TGTGCCAGCAGCTCACCTGAGGGAAGATATGGCTACACCTTC.

The chain links TRBV6-6 to TRBJ1-3; D gene ambiguous. Germline-derived CDR1 and CDR2 are MNHNY and SVGAGI (reference sequence). The CDR3 contains 15 residues. Trimming left V 2 bases short and J 0 bases short, with 8 bases between. This CDR3 is CASSYDSSSGNTIYF. CDR3 nucleotides: TGTGCCAGCAGTTACGACTCCAGCTCTGGAAACACCATATATTTT.

This chain links TRBV5-6 with TRBJ2-1, with 7 bases fitting TRBD2. The V and J ends lost 0 bases and 10 bases, in that order; junction bases with no gene match: 4. This CDR3 is built from 13 residues. Germline-derived CDR1 and CDR2 are SGHDT and YYEEEE. CDR3 residues: CASSLGGRWEQFF. The DNA for the CDR3 is TGTGCCAGCAGCTTGGGCGGGAGATGGGAGCAGTTCTTC.

V is TRBV25-1 and J is TRBJ2-1, with D possibly being TRBD1 (6 bases). The CDR3 is made up of 14 amino acids. Germline-derived CDR1 and CDR2 are MGHDK and SYGVNS. Trimming took 3 bases from V and 5 from J, leaving 11 bases between them. CDR3 sequence: CASSDATGNNEQFF. The CDR3 region has the DNA TGTGCCAGCAGTGACGCCACAGGGAACAATGAGCAGTTCTTC.

For the CDR3, the DNA is TGTGCCAGCAGTGAAACCCAACAGGCCAATACGCAGTATTTT. This codes for CASSETQQANTQYF. This rearrangement joins TRBV6-1 to TRBJ2-3; possible D gene TRBD1, 5 bases. CDR1 is MNHNS, CDR2 SASEGT, per germline. The CDR3 length is 14 residues. V lost 2 bases and J 7 bases, leaving 13 bases between the germline ends.